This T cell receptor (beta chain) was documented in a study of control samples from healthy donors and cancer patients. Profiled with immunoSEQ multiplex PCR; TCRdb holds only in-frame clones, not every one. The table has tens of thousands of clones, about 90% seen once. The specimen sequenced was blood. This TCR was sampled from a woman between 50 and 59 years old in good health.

This chain's CDR3 is CASSPRWTGRSTEAFF. The CDR3, as DNA: TGTGCCAGCAGCCCTCGGTGGACAGGGCGGTCCACTGAAGCTTTCTTT. J is TRBJ1-1 and V is TRBV3-1 (or the pseudogene TRBV3-2); 8 bases are a match to TRBD1. CDR3 length: 16 amino acids. V gave up 4 bases and J gave up 4 bases; unmatched junction bases: 11. The germline V gene encodes CDR1 LGHDT and CDR2 YNNKEL (reference sequence).